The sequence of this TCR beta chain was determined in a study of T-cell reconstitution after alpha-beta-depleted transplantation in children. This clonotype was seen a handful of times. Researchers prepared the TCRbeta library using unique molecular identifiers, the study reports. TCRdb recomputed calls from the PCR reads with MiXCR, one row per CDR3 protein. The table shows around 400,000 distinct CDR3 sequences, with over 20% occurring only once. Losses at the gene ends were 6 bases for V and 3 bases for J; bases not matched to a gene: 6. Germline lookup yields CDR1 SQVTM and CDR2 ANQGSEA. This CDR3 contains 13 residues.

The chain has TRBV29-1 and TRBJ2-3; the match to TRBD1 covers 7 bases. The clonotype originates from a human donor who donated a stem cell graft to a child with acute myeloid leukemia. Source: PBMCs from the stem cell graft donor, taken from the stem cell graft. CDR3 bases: TGCAGCGTCGAGAGGGACAGTACAGATACGCAGTATTTT. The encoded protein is CSVERDSTDTQYF.